The 22 T cell receptor beta chains given below trace back to one sample, sequenced in a study of shared clonotypes between healthy human individuals. Terminally differentiated effector memory CD45RA+ cells were excluded from the naive CD8 cells, which were CD45RO-negative and positively selected for CCR7. Repertoires were generated with immunoSEQ multiplex PCR, while TCRdb's copy carries only in-frame clones and drops some. The sample comprises about 600,000 clones, roughly 95% of which are singletons, and 0.095% to 0.12% rests with the top ten. Specimen: naive CD8+ T cells sorted from blood. Receptor source: a woman in her 30s in good health.

The chain combines TRBV28 with TRBJ2-1, with 7 bases aligning to TRBD1. J gave up 6 bases and V 6 bases, and 5 bases lay outside the gene matches. The germline CDR1 and CDR2 sequences are MDHEN and SYDVKM. The CDR3 is 13 residues long. CDR3 loop: CASRDRRSNEQFF. CDR3 in DNA: TGTGCCAGCAGGGACAGGCGCTCCAATGAGCAGTTCTTC.

The chain recombines TRBV19 with TRBJ2-1; D gene ambiguous. Trimming took 2 bases from V and 0 from J, leaving 5 bases between them. CDR3 size: 14 residues. From germline, CDR1 is LNHDA and CDR2 SQIVND (reference sequence). CDR3 DNA: TGTGCCAGTAGTATAATATCCTCCTACAATGAGCAGTTCTTC. Translation gives CASSIISSYNEQFF.

The V gene is TRBV27, the J gene TRBJ2-1; D possibly corresponds to TRBD2 (6 bases). Germline-derived CDR1 and CDR2 are MNHEY and SMNVEV (reference sequence). This CDR3 comprises 15 residues. V was cut by 5 bases and J by 9 bases, with 20 bases left in between. This CDR3 reads CASSLPPAPGVEQFF. DNA for the CDR3: TGTGCCAGCAGTCTCCCTCCCGCTCCGGGAGTTGAGCAGTTCTTC.

V usage is TRBV10-1 and J usage is TRBJ2-2; possible D gene TRBD2, 5 bases. This CDR3 region has 17 residues. V lost 4 bases and J 4 bases, leaving 19 bases between the germline ends. CDR1 and CDR2 from the germline V gene are WNHNN and SYGVQD (reference sequence). The CDR3 coding sequence is TGCGCCAGCAGTGGTCAGAAAGGACTCGTTCCCACCGGGGAGCTGTTTTTT. Translation gives CASSGQKGLVPTGELFF.

This clone appeared a few times. The V and J genes are TRBV7-9 and TRBJ2-7, with 8 bases that match TRBD1. There are 15 residues in the CDR3. The germline V gene has CDR1 SEHNR and CDR2 FQNEAQ (reference sequence). Trimming removed 5 bases from V and 2 bases from J; junction bases left unmatched: 8. The CDR3 region has the DNA TGTGCCAGCAGCAGAGGGACAGGCCGAACCTACGAGCAGTACTTC. Translated: CASSRGTGRTYEQYF.

To note about this clone: Other DNA variants within this sample encode the same CDR3. The CDR3 region has the DNA TGTGCCAGCAGCTTAGGACCCAATCAGCCCCAGCATTTT. Translated, it gives CASSLGPNQPQHF. The chain couples TRBV7-9 to TRBJ1-5; D not resolved. The CDR3 length is 13 residues. The V end lost 1 base, the J end lost 3 bases, and 4 bases lay between the germline ends. The germline CDR1 and CDR2 sequences are SEHNR and FQNEAQ (reference sequence).

J is TRBJ2-4 and V is TRBV27; 10 positions match TRBD1. The CDR3 covers 16 residues. Unmatched junction bases numbered 10, after V lost 3 bases and J lost 8 bases. Per germline, CDR1 MNHEY and CDR2 SMNVEV (reference sequence). In DNA form, the CDR3 reads TGTGCCAGCAGTTTTTTGGGACAGGGGAGGAGAGACATTCAGTACTTC. As protein: CASSFLGQGRRDIQYF.

The chain uses TRBV14 and TRBJ2-1; 9 bases are shared with TRBD2. The trim removed 1 base at V and 5 bases at J, leaving 3 bases unmatched. The length of the CDR3 is 15 residues. Germline V lookup: CDR1 SGHDN, CDR2 FVKESK. The CDR3 DNA reads as TGTGCCAGCAGCCAAGTAGCGGGAGTGAACAATGAGCAGTTCTTC. Amino acids: CASSQVAGVNNEQFF.

CDR3 region: CASSSDWKIAGVPSDTQYF. In DNA form, the CDR3 reads TGTGCCAGCAGCTCAGACTGGAAAATAGCGGGAGTCCCCTCAGATACGCAGTATTTT. The chain uses TRBV5-6 and TRBJ2-3, with 9 bases lining up with TRBD2. Per the germline V gene, CDR1 is SGHDT and CDR2 is YYEEEE. The CDR3 extends over 19 amino acids. Losses at the gene ends were 3 bases for V and 4 bases for J; bases not matched to a gene: 18.

The genes are TRBV29-1 and TRBJ2-3, with D maybe TRBD2 (5 bases). The CDR3 extends over 13 amino acids. Germline assignment: CDR1 SQVTM and CDR2 ANQGSEA. The V and J ends lost 4 bases and 0 bases respectively, with 8 bases between them. The CDR3 sequence: CSVVGGSTDTQYF. The DNA for the CDR3 is TGCAGCGTTGTCGGCGGGAGCACAGATACGCAGTATTTT.

J is TRBJ2-7 and V is TRBV5-4; unclear D gene. This CDR3 is 12 amino acids long. Trimming cost V 4 bases and J 3 bases, with 8 bases left between them. Germline CDR1 reads SGHNT; CDR2 reads YYREEE (reference sequence). CDR3 bases: TGTGCCAGCAGCGGTGAAGGCTACGAGCAGTACTTC. As protein: CASSGEGYEQYF.

The rearrangement joins TRBV5-6 to TRBJ1-5; no firm D call. This CDR3 spans 12 amino acids. V was trimmed by 0 bases and J by 5 bases, leaving 3 bases between them. Looked up from germline, CDR1 is SGHDT and CDR2 is YYEEEE. This CDR3 reads CASSLADQPQHF. Written as DNA, the CDR3 is TGTGCCAGCAGCTTGGCCGATCAGCCCCAGCATTTT.

The J gene is TRBJ2-3, the V gene TRBV28, with a possible D match to TRBD2 (6 bases). Trimming removed 11 bases from V and 2 bases from J, with 8 bases in between. The CDR3 sequence is 11 residues long. Per germline, CDR1 MDHEN and CDR2 SYDVKM. CDR3 coding DNA: TGTGCCTCTAGCGACACAGATACGCAGTATTTT. Amino acids: CASSDTDTQYF.

The chain has TRBV29-1 and TRBJ2-1; 11 bases are a match to TRBD2. CDR3 length: 14 residues. The V gene end was trimmed by 4 bases and the J gene end by 8 bases; junction bases not matched to a gene: 7. The germline V gene has CDR1 SQVTM and CDR2 ANQGSEA. For the CDR3, the DNA is TGCAGCGTTGTTTTAGCGGGAGGGCCTGATGAGCAGTTCTTC. This gives the protein CSVVLAGGPDEQFF.

The rearrangement links TRBV25-1 to TRBJ2-1; D is uncertain. The CDR3 has 14 residues. The germline CDR1 and CDR2 sequences are MGHDK and SYGVNS. Trimming pared 6 bases from V and 8 bases from J, leaving 17 bases between. CDR3 DNA sequence: TGTGCCAGCAGCCTAGGAAGCCCCTGGGATGAGCAGTTCTTC. Its translation is CASSLGSPWDEQFF.

J is TRBJ2-5 and V is TRBV9; 7 bases match TRBD1. Gene TRBJ2-7 matches the end of the DNA better, so the J call may be wrong. CDR3 length: 16 residues. From germline, CDR1 is SGDLS and CDR2 YYNGEE. The CDR3 bases are TGTGCCAGCAGCGTAGCTAAGGGGGCGCTGAGTAACGAGCAGTACTTC. Translated, it gives CASSVAKGALSNEQYF.

The rearrangement uses TRBV2 and TRBJ1-6; TRBD1 aligns across 8 bases. V dropped 11 bases and J dropped 7; count of bases not matched to a gene: 7. CDR1 is SNHLY and CDR2 is FYNNEI in the germline V gene. The CDR3 extends over 13 amino acids. CDR3 protein: CAGWTGKNSPLHF. CDR3 nucleotides: TGTGCCGGTTGGACAGGGAAGAATTCACCCCTCCACTTT.

The gene calls are TRBV28 and TRBJ1-1; 8 nucleotides line up with TRBD1. Trimming at V came to 2 bases and at J to 4 bases, leaving 9 bases not matched to a gene. Germline CDR1 and CDR2: MDHEN and SYDVKM. The CDR3 has 16 residues. CDR3 DNA: TGTGCCAGCAGTTTAGGGACCCAGGGGGCAGGCACTGAAGCTTTCTTT. It codes for CASSLGTQGAGTEAFF.

In the case of this clone: The same CDR3 arises from other DNA sequences in this sample as well. The rearrangement links TRBV27 to TRBJ2-1, with TRBD2 matching 11 bases. This CDR3 has 15 amino acids. Looked up from germline, CDR1 is MNHEY and CDR2 is SMNVEV (reference sequence). The junction had 8 bases not matched to a gene; V was cut back by 4 bases and J by 9 bases. The CDR3 bases are TGTGCCAGCAGTTCCGGGACTAGCGGTAAGGGTGAGCAGTTCTTC. Its protein is CASSSGTSGKGEQFF.

The chain couples TRBV13 to TRBJ1-2, with 12 nucleotides matching TRBD1. The CDR3 spans 15 residues. Trimming took 0 bases from V and 4 from J; bases not matched to a gene: 0. CDR1 PRHDT and CDR2 FYEKMQ come from the germline V gene (reference sequence). The CDR3 spells CASSLGGQGAYGYTF. DNA for the CDR3: TGTGCCAGCAGCTTAGGGGGACAGGGGGCCTATGGCTACACCTTC.

The V and J genes are TRBV29-1 and TRBJ2-5; 9 bases fit TRBD2. The end of the DNA aligns better with TRBJ2-7, so the J call may be wrong. CDR1 is SQVTM, CDR2 ANQGSEA, per germline. The CDR3 runs 14 residues. The CDR3 bases are TGCAGCGTCGTAGCGGGAGTTGCCCCCTACGAGCAGTACTTC. Amino acid sequence: CSVVAGVAPYEQYF.

The chain recombines TRBV2 with TRBJ2-3; D remains unclear. With 10 bases removed from V and 5 bases from J, the gap between germline ends came to 16 bases. Germline V gives CDR1 SNHLY, CDR2 FYNNEI. The length of the CDR3 is 13 residues. CDR3 nucleotide sequence: TGTGCCACCCGAGACATACGCTTAGATACGCAGTATTTT. This translates into CATRDIRLDTQYF.